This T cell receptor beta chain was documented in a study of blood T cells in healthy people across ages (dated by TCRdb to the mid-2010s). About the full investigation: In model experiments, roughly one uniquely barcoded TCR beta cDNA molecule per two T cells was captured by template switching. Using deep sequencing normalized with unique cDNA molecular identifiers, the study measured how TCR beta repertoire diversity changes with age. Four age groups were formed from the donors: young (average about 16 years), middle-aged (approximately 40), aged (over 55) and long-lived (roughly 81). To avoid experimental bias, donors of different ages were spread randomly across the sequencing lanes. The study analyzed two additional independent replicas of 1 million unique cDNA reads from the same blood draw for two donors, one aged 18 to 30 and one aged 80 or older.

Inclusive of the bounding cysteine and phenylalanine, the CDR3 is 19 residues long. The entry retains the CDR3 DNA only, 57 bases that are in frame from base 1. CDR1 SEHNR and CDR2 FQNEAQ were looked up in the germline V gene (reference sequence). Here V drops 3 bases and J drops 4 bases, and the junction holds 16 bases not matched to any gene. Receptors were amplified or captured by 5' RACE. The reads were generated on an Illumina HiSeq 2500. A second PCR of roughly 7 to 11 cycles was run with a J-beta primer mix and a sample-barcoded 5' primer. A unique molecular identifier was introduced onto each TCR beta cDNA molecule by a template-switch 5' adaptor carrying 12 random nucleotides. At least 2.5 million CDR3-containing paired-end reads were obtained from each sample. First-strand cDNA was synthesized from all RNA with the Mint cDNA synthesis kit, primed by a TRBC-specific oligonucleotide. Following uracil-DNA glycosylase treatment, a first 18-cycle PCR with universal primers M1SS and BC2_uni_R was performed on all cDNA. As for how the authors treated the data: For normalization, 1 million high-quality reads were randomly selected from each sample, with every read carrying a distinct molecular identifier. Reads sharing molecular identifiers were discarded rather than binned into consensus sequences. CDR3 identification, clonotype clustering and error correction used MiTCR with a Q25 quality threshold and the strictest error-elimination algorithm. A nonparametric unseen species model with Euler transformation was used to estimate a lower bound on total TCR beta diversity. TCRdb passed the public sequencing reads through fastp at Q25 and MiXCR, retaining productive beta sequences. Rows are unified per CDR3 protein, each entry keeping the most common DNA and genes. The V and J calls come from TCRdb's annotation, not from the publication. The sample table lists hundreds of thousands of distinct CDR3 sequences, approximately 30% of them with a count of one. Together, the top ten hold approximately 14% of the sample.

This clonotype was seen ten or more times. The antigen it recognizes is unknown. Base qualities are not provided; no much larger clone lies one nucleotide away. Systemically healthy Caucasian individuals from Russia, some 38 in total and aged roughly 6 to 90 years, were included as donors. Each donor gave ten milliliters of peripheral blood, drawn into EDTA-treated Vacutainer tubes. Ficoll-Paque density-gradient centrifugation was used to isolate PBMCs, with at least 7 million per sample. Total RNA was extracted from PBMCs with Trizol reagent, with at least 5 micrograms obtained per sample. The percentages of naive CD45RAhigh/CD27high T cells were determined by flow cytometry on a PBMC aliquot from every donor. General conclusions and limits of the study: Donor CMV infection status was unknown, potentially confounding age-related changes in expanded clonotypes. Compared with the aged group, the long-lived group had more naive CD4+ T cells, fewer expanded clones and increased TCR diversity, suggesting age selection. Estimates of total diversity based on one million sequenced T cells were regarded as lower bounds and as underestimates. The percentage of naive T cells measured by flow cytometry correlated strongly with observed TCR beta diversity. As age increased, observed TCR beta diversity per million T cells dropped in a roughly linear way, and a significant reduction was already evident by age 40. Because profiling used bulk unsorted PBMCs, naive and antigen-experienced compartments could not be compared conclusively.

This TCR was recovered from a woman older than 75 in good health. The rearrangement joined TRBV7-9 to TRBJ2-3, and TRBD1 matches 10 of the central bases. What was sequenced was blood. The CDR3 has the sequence CASSFGSGTGVSPSDTQYF. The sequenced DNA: TGTGCCAGCAGCTTTGGGTCCGGGACAGGGGTCTCGCCCTCAGATACGCAGTATTTT.